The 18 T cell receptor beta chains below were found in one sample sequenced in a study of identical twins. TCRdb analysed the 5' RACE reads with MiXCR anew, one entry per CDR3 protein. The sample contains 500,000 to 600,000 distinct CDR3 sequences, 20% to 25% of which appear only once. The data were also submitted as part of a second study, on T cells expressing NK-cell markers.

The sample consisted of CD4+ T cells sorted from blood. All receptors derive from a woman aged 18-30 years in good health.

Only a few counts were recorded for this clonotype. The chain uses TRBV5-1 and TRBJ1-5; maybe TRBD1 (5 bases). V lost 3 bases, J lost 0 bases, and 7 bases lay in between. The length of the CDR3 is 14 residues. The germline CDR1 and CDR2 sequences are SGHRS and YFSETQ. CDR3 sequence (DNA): TGCGCCAGCAGCTCTGGGGGTAGCAATCAGCCCCAGCATTTT. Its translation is CASSSGGSNQPQHF.

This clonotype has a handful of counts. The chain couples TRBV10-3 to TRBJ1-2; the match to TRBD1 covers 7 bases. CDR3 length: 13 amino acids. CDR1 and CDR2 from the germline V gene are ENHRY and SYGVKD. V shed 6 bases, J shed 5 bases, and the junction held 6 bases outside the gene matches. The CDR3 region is CAISPTGQYGYTF. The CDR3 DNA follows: TGTGCCATCAGCCCGACAGGGCAATATGGCTACACCTTC.

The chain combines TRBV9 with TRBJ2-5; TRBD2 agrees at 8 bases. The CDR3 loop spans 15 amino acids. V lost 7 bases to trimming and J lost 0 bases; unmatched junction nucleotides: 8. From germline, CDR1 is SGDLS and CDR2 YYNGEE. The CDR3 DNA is TGTGCCAGCGCAACTAGCGGATTGTACCAAGAGACCCAGTACTTC. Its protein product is CASATSGLYQETQYF.

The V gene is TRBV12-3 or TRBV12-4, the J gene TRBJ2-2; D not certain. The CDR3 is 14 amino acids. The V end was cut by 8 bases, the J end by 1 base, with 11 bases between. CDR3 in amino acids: CASVRGRNTGELFF. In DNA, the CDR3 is TGTGCCAGCGTCCGAGGCAGGAACACCGGGGAGCTGTTTTTT.

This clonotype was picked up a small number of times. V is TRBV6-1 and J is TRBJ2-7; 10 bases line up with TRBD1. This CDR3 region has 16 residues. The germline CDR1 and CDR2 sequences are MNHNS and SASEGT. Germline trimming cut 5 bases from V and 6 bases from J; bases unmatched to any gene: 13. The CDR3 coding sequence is TGTGCCAGCAGTAGACGACACCGGGACAGGGGTGGCGAGCAGTACTTC. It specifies CASSRRHRDRGGEQYF.

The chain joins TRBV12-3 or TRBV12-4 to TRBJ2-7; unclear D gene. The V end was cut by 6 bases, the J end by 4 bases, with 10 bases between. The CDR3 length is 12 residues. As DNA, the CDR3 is TGTGCCAGCAGCTCGAGAAGGTACGAGCAGTACTTC. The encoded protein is CASSSRRYEQYF.

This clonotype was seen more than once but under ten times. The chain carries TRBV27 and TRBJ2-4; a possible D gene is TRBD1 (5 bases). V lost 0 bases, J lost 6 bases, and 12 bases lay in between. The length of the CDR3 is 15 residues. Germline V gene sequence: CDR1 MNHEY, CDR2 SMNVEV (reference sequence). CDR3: CASSLSDSRVNIQYF. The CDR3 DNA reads TGTGCCAGCAGTTTATCCGACAGCCGGGTAAACATTCAGTACTTC.

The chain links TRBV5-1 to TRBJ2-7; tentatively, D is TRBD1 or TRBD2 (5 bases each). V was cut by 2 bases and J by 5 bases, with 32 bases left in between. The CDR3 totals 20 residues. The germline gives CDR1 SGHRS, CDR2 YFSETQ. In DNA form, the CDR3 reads TGCGCCAGCAGCTTTCGCCCGACAGTAACCGGGACCATACACTCGGACGAGCAGTACTTC. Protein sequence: CASSFRPTVTGTIHSDEQYF.

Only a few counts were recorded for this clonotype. The CDR3 protein is CASTLQGARTDTQYF. The CDR3 DNA follows: TGCGCCAGCACCCTCCAGGGGGCGCGAACAGATACGCAGTATTTT. The chain couples TRBV10-2 to TRBJ2-3; TRBD1 matches 8 bases. V shed 7 bases and J 3 bases; nucleotides not matched to a gene: 9. The CDR3 spans 15 residues. Germline CDR1 WSHSY, CDR2 SAAADI.

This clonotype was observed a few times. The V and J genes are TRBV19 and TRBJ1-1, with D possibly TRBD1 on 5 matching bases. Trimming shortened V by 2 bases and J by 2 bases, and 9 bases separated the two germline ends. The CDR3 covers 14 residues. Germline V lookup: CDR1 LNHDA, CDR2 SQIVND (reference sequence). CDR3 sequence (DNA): TGTGCCAGTAGTATACAGGGAAGAAACACTGAAGCTTTCTTT. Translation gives CASSIQGRNTEAFF.

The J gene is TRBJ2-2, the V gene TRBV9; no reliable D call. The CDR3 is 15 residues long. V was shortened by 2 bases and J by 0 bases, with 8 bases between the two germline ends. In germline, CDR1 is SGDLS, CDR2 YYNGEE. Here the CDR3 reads CASSVGISNTGELFF. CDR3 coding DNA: TGTGCCAGCAGCGTGGGGATATCGAACACCGGGGAGCTGTTTTTT.

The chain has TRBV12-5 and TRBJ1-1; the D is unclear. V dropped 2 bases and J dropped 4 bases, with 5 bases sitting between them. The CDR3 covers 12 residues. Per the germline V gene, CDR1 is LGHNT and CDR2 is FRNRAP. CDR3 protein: CASGLRGTEAFF. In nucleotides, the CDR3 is TGTGCTAGTGGTTTGCGCGGCACTGAAGCTTTCTTT.

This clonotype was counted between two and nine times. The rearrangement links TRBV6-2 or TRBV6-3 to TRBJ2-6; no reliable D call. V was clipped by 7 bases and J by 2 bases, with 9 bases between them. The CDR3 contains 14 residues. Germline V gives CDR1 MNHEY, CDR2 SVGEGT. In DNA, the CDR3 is TGTGCCAGCAAAAGAGGAACTGGGGCCAACGTCCTGACTTTC. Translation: CASKRGTGANVLTF.

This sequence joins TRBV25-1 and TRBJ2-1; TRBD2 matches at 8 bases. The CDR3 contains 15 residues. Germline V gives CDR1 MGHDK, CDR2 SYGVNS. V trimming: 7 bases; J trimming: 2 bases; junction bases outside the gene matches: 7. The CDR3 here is CASTRGSGTYNEQFF. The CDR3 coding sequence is TGTGCCAGCACTAGGGGTAGCGGGACCTACAATGAGCAGTTCTTC.

As DNA, the CDR3 is TGCAGTGCCTATACACCGGGACGAGGCTCGGGCACAGATACGCAGTATTTT. Residues: CSAYTPGRGSGTDTQYF. V usage is TRBV20-1 and J usage is TRBJ2-3; D tentatively fits TRBD1 or TRBD2 (5 bases each). The CDR3 sequence is 17 residues long. Germline CDR1 is DFQATT and CDR2 is SNEGSKA (reference sequence). V was shortened by 6 bases and J by 1 base, with 23 bases between the two germline ends.

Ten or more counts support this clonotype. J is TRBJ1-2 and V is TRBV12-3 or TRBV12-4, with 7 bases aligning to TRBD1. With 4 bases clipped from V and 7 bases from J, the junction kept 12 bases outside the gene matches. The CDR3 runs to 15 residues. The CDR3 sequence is CASSSTWGTETGYTF. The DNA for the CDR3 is TGTGCCAGCAGTTCAACCTGGGGGACAGAGACTGGCTACACCTTC.

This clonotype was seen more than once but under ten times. CDR3 protein: CASTAVVGGPPEAFF. The CDR3 coding sequence is TGTGCCAGCACCGCCGTCGTGGGTGGTCCCCCTGAAGCTTTCTTT. J is TRBJ1-1 and V is TRBV12-3 or TRBV12-4; no clear D. Trimming pared 7 bases from V and 6 bases from J, leaving 21 bases between. The CDR3 length is 15 residues.

DNA of the CDR3: TGCAGTGCTAGAGGGGCGGGAGCAGCTGCCGAGCAGTACTTC. Amino acid sequence: CSARGAGAAAEQYF. The chain is built from TRBV20-1 and TRBJ2-7; 7 bases line up with TRBD2. Germline CDR1 reads DFQATT; CDR2 reads SNEGSKA (reference sequence). V lost 1 base, J lost 6 bases, and 9 bases stayed unmatched. The CDR3 is 14 amino acids.